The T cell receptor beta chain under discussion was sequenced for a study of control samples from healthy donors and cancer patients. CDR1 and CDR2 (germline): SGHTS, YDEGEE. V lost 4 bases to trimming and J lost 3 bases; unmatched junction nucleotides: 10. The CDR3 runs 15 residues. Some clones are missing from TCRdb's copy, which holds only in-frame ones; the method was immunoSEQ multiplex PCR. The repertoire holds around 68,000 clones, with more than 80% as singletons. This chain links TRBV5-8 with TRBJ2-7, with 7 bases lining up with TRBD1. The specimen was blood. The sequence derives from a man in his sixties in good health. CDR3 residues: CASSLRDSFFYEQYF. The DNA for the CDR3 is TGTGCCAGCAGCCTCCGGGACAGTTTCTTCTACGAGCAGTACTTC.